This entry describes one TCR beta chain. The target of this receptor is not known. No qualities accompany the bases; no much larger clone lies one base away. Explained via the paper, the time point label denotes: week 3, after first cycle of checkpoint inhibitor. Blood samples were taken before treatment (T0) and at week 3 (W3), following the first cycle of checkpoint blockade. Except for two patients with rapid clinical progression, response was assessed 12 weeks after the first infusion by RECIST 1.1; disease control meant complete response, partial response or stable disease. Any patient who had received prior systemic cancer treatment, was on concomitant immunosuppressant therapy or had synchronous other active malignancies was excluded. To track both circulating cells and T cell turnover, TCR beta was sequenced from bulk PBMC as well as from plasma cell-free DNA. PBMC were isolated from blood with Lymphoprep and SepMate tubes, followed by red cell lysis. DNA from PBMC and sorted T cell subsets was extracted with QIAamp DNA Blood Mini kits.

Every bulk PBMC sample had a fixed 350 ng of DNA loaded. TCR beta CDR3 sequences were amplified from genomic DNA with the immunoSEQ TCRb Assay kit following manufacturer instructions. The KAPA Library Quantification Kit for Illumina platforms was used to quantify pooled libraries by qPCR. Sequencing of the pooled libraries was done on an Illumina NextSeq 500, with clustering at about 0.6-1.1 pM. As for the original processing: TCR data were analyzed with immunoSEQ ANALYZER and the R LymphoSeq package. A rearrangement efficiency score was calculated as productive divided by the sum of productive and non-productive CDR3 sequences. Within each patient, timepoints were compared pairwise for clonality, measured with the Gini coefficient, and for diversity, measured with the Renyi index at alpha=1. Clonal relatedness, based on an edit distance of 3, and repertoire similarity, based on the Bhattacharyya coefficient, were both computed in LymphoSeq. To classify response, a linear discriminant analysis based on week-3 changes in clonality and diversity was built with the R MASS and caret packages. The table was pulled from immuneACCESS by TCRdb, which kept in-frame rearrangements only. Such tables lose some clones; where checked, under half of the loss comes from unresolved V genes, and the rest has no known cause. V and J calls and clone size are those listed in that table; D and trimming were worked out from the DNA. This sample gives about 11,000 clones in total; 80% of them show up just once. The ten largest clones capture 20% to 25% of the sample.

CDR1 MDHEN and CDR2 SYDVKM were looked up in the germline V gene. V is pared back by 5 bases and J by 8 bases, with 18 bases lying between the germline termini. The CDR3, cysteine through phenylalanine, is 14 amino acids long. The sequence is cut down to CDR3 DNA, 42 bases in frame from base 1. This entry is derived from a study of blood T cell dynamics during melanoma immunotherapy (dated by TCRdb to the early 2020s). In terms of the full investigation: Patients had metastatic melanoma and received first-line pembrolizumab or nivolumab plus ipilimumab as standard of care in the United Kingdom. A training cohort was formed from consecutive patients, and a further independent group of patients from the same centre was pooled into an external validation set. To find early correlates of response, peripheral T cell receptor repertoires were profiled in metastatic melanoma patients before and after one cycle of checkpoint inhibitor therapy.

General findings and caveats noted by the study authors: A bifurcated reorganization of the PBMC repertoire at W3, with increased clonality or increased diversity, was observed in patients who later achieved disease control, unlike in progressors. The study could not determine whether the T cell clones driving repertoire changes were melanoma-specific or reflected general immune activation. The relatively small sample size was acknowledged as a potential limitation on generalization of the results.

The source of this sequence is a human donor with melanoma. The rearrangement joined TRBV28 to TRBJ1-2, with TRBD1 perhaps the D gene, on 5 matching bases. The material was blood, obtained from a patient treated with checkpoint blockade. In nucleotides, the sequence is TGTGCCAGCAGTCTCACCCAGGGAAGGGACGGCTACACCTTC. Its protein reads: CASSLTQGRDGYTF.